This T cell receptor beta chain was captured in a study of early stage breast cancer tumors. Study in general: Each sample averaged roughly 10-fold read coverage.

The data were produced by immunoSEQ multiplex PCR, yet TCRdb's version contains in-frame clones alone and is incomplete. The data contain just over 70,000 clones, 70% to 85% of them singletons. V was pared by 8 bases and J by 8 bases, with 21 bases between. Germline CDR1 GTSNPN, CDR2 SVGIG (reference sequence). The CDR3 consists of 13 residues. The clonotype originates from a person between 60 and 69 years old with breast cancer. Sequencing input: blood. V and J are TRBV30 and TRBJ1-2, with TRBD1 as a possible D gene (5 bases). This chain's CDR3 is CARRDGLSGGYTF. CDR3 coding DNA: TGTGCCCGTAGGGACGGTTTATCGGGGGGCTACACCTTC.